This T cell receptor beta chain was sequenced during a study of T cells after yellow fever vaccination. This clonotype was counted only a few times. TCRdb processed the 5' RACE reads anew with MiXCR; each CDR3 protein has one entry. The sample shows under 400,000 distinct CDR3 sequences, 11% of them seen only once. The receptor was derived from a man younger than 30 who received the YFV17D yellow fever vaccine. The starting material was PBMCs, obtained on the day of the first yellow fever vaccination.

The CDR3 DNA reads as TGTGCCAGCAGGAAAGGGACAGGTTTCACTGAAGCTTTCTTT. Encoded protein: CASRKGTGFTEAFF. The chain couples TRBV12-3 or TRBV12-4 to TRBJ1-1; 8 bases agree with TRBD1. After removal of 6 bases from V and 4 bases from J, the junction contained 7 bases not matched to a gene. The CDR3 covers 14 residues.